Shown below are 10 T cell receptor beta chains from a single sample sequenced in a study of read filtering for tumor transcriptome and immune sequencing. Molecular barcoded adaptors covering alpha/delta and beta/gamma chains were used on about 0.4 ug RNA. TCRdb ran MiXCR on the reads and lists one entry per CDR3 protein. The sample holds 60,000 to 80,000 distinct CDR3 sequences, about 14% seen once. Sequencing input: a population of CD138-negative cells sorted from bone marrow. All receptors derive from a donor at least 40 years old with multiple myeloma.

This clonotype occurred a few times. This may come from a read error, since a much larger clone is one base off. The chain recombines TRBV7-9 with TRBJ2-2; possibly TRBD1 for D (5 bases). CDR1 is SEHNR and CDR2 is FQNEAQ in the germline V gene (reference sequence). CDR3 length: 15 residues. The CDR3 is CAGSLTGLNTGELFF. The CDR3 nucleotides read TGTGCCGGCAGCTTAACAGGTTTGAACACCGGGGAGCTGTTTTTT.

A remark on this clonotype: A much larger clone differs by one base, so this may be a read error. The chain uses TRBV25-1 and TRBJ2-1; a possible D gene is TRBD2 (6 bases). The ends were cut back, 1 base at V and 7 bases at J, with 8 bases in the middle. Germline assignment: CDR1 MGHDK and CDR2 SYGVNS. This CDR3 is built from 13 residues. The CDR3 loop is CASSELAGNEQFF. The CDR3 coding sequence is TGTGCCAGCAGTGAATTGGCGGGGAATGAGCAGTTCTTC.

This rearrangement joins TRBV11-3 to TRBJ2-6, with D unresolved. Trimming cost V 5 bases and J 5 bases, with 7 bases left between them. This CDR3 has 13 amino acids. Looked up from germline, CDR1 is SGHNT and CDR2 is YENEEA. CDR3 nucleotides: TGTGCCAGCAGCCCCGGTAGGGCCAACGTCCTGACTTTC. Protein sequence: CASSPGRANVLTF.

A word on this clonotype: A much larger clone is a single base away; this may be a read error. This sequence joins TRBV7-7 and TRBJ2-2; 13 bases match TRBD2. Germline V gene lookup returns CDR1 SSHAT and CDR2 FNYEAQ (reference sequence). The CDR3 runs 16 residues. This CDR3 reads CASSTRTSGSPGGLFF. The DNA of the CDR3 is TGTGCTAGCAGCACCAGGACTAGCGGGAGCCCCGGGGGGCTGTTTTTT.

This clonotype was recorded many times. V and J are TRBV13 and TRBJ2-1, with TRBD2 matching 10 bases. The germline gives CDR1 PRHDT, CDR2 FYEKMQ (reference sequence). The CDR3 is made up of 17 amino acids. The trim removed 1 base at V and 4 bases at J, leaving 7 bases unmatched. This chain's CDR3 is CASSLEVGLANYNEQFF. CDR3 in DNA: TGTGCCAGCAGCTTAGAGGTGGGACTAGCGAATTACAATGAGCAGTTCTTC.

The chain joins TRBV5-1 to TRBJ2-1; 9 bases fit TRBD1. The CDR3 consists of 18 residues. The germline gives CDR1 SGHRS, CDR2 YFSETQ. Germline trimming cut 5 bases from V and 6 bases from J; bases unmatched to any gene: 18. The CDR3 DNA sequence: TGCGCCAGCAGAGCTTATCGGTCTCCGGGACAGGGTGGCAATGAGCAGTTCTTC. It codes for CASRAYRSPGQGGNEQFF.

This chain uses TRBV29-1 with TRBJ2-7; possible D gene TRBD2, 6 bases. The CDR3 covers 13 residues. With 4 bases removed from V and 0 bases from J, the gap between germline ends came to 10 bases. The germline V gene has CDR1 SQVTM and CDR2 ANQGSEA. CDR3 bases: TGCAGCGTTGGGGCGGGAACCTCCTACGAGCAGTACTTC. It codes for CSVGAGTSYEQYF.

Comments on this clonotype: A much bigger clone sits one base away, suggesting this may be a read error. The V gene is TRBV28, the J gene TRBJ2-7; TRBD2 matches at 8 bases. The V and J ends lost 6 bases and 6 bases, in that order; junction bases with no gene match: 13. The length of the CDR3 is 15 residues. The germline V gene has CDR1 MDHEN and CDR2 SYDVKM. The DNA of the CDR3 is TGTGCCAGCAGCGCAGCGGGAGCCAGCCTTGGCGAGCAGTACTTC. This gives the protein CASSAAGASLGEQYF.

This clonotype was seen a handful of times. A read error may be the cause here, since a much bigger clone is one base away. The chain is built from TRBV29-1 and TRBJ1-4; D is unresolved. In germline, CDR1 is SQVTM, CDR2 ANQGSEA. CDR3 length equals 14 residues. The CDR3, as DNA: TGCAGCGTTGACCTGGGGTTGATGAATGAAAAACCGTTTTTT. Protein product: CSVDLGLMNEKPFF.

This clonotype was observed at least ten times. The chain combines TRBV7-9 with TRBJ2-5; 8 nucleotides align to TRBD2. With V trimmed by 5 bases and J by 4 bases, 9 bases remained unmatched. This CDR3 spans 15 amino acids. Germline-derived CDR1 and CDR2 are SEHNR and FQNEAQ (reference sequence). The CDR3 bases are TGTGCCAGCAGCCCCGGATCCGGGGGGGGAGAGACCCAGTACTTC. The encoded protein is CASSPGSGGGETQYF. Filled out from reference TRBV7-9 and TRBJ2-5, the complete variable domain reads DTGVSQNPRHKITKRGQNVTFRCDPISEHNRLYWYRQTLGQGPEFLTYFQNEAQLEKSRLLSDRFSAERPKGSFSTLEIQRTEQGDSAMYLCASSPGSGGGETQYFGPGTRLLVL.